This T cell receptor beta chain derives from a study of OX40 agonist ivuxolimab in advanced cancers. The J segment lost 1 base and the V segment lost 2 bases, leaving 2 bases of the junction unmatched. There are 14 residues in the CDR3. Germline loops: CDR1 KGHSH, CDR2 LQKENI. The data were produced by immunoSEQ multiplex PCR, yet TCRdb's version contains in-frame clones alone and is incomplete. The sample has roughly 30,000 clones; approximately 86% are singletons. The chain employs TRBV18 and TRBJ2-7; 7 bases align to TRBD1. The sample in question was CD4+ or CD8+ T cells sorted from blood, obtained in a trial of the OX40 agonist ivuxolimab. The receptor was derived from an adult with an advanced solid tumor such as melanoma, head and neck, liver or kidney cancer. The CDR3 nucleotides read TGTGCCAGCTCACCAGAGGGGGCGTCCTACGAGCAGTACTTC. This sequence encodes CASSPEGASYEQYF.